This T cell receptor (beta chain) was documented in a study of T cell repertoires in cytomegalovirus infection. At the level of the study: Alongside well-studied HLA-B-restricted CMV epitopes, recently identified HLA-C-restricted CMV epitopes were also used. Indicated by public TCR beta signatures were CMV infection and matching HLA type.

Comment on this clonotype: Its matching antigen is unknown.

TCRdb itself ran the reads through MiXCR, one entry per CDR3 protein. The sample consists of 95,000 to 150,000 distinct CDR3 sequences, 30% to 40% of them appearing once. Regarding the study as a whole: Carriage of CMV together with the relevant HLA was identifiable through cumulative public TCR beta family frequency. Clonotype analysis showed dominance of the ex vivo response by HLA-C-restricted CMV-specific TCR beta clonotypes.

This TCR was recovered from a human donor in good health (CMV status not recorded). Some clones in this sample may be carry-over from other donors' samples. Here the sequenced sample was CD8+ T cells from cultured PBMCs, taken from culture after CMV antigen stimulation.

The CDR3 region has the DNA TGTGCCAGCAGTACAGGGGGCGCAGGCTATGGCTACACCTTC. This encodes CASSTGGAGYGYTF. The chain uses TRBV12-3 or TRBV12-4 and TRBJ1-2; TRBD1 aligns across 9 bases. The CDR3 has 14 amino acids. Trimming took 5 bases from V and 4 from J; bases not matched to a gene: 5.